The subject of this entry is one T cell receptor beta chain. CDR1 and CDR2 (germline): MDHEN, SYDVKM. V lost 5 bases to trimming and J lost 2 bases, with 7 bases between them. The CDR3 is made up of 12 amino acids. Method: immunoSEQ multiplex PCR; TCRdb's copy keeps in-frame clones and lacks some. The top ten clones hold about 15% of a sample with approximately 70,000 clones, 83% of them seen once. The data stem from a study of control samples from healthy donors and cancer patients. Sequences were obtained from blood. This receptor was identified in a man in his 60s in good health. This rearrangement joins TRBV28 to TRBJ2-7; D call uncertain. CDR3 DNA: TGTGCCAGCAGTCCGGACGCCTACGAGCAGTACTTC. Protein: CASSPDAYEQYF.